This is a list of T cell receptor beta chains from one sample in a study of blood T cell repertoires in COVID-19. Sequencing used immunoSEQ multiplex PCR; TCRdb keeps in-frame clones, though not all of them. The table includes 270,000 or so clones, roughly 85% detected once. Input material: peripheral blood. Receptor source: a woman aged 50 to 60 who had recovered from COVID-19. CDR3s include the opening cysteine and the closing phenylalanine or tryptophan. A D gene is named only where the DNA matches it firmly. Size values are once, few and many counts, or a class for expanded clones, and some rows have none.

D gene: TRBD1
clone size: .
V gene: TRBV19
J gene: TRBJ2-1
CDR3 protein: CASSRTGRGTYNEQFF
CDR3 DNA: TGTGCCAGTAGTAGGACAGGTAGGGGCACCTACAATGAGCAGTTCTTC

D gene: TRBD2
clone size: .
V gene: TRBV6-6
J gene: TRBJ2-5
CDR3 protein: CASSRTGLALGQETQYF
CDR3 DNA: TGTGCCAGCAGTCGGACGGGACTAGCGTTAGGTCAAGAGACCCAGTACTTC

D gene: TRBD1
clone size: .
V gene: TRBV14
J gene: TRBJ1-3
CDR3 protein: CASSRGQVLSGNTIYF
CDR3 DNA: TGTGCCAGCAGCCGAGGACAGGTACTCTCTGGAAACACCATATATTTT

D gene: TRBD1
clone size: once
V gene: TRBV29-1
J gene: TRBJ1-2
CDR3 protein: CSADRGNYGYTF
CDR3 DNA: TGCAGCGCGGACAGGGGCAACTATGGCTACACCTTC

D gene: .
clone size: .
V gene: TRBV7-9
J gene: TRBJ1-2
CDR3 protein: CASSAGRGGLGYTF
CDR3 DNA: TGTGCCAGCAGCGCCGGTAGGGGAGGGTTAGGCTACACCTTC

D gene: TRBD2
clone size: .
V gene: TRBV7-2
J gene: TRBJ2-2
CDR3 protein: CASSLSGSRAGELFF
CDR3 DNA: TGTGCCAGCAGCCTTAGCGGGAGCCGCGCCGGGGAGCTGTTTTTT

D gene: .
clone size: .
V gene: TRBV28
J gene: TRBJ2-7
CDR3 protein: CASRRSGTTAYEQYF
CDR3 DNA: TGTGCCAGCAGGCGATCCGGGACAACGGCCTACGAGCAGTACTTC

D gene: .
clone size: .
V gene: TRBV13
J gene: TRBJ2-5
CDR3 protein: CASSLGLQETQYF
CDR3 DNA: TGTGCCAGCAGCTTAGGACTTCAAGAGACCCAGTACTTC

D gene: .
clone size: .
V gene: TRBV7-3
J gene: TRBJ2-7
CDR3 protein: CASSPRAGAYEQYF
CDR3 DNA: TGTGCCAGCAGCCCTAGGGCAGGGGCCTACGAGCAGTACTTC

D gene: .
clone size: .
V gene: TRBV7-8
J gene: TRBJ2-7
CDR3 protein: CASSLKGDYSYEQYF
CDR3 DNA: TGTGCCAGCAGCTTAAAAGGAGACTACTCCTACGAGCAGTACTTC

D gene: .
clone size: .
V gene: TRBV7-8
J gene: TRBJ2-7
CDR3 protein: CASSLAGAITYEQYF
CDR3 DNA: TGTGCCAGCAGCTTAGCGGGGGCAATAACCTACGAGCAGTACTTC

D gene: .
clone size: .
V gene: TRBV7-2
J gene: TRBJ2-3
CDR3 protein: CASSGGGPDTQYF
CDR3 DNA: TGTGCCAGCAGCGGGGGGGGGCCGGATACGCAGTATTTT

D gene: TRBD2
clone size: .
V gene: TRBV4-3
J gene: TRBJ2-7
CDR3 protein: CASSQDWAPGTSGLNEQYF
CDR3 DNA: TGCGCCAGCAGCCAAGATTGGGCCCCCGGGACTAGCGGGCTCAACGAGCAGTACTTC

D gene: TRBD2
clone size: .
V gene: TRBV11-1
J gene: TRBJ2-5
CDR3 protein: CASSLAGRGGALLETQYF
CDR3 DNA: TGTGCCAGCAGCTTAGCGGGCCGCGGGGGGGCCTTACTGGAGACCCAGTACTTC

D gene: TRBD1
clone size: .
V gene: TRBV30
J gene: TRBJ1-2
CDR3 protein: CAWSTDRPYGYTF
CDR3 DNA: TGTGCCTGGAGTACGGACAGGCCGTATGGCTACACCTTC

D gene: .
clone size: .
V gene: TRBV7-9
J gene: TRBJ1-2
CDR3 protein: CASSSDSGTAGYTF
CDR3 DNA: TGTGCCAGCAGCTCGGACTCCGGGACTGCTGGCTACACCTTC

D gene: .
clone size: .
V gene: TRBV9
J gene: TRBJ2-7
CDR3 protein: CASSVGEAPYEQYF
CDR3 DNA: TGTGCCAGCAGCGTAGGAGAGGCCCCCTACGAGCAGTACTTC

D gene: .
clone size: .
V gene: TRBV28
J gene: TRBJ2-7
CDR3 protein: CASSFPGQLGYEQYF
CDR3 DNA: TGTGCCAGCAGTTTCCCTGGGCAGCTGGGTTACGAGCAGTACTTC

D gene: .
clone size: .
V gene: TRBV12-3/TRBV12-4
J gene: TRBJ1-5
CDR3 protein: CASRLTPYQPQHF
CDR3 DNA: TGTGCCAGCAGACTGACACCTTATCAGCCCCAGCATTTT

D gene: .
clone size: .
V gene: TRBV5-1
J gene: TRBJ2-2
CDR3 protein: CASSSGGELFF
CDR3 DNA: TGCGCCAGCAGCTCGGGCGGGGAGCTGTTTTTT

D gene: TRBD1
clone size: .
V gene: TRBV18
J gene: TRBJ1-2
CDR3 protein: CASSPGTAYGYTF
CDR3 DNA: TGTGCCAGCTCACCCGGGACAGCATATGGCTACACCTTC

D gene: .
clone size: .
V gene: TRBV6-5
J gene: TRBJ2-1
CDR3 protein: CASSRQAGNEQFF
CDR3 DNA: TGTGCCAGCAGTCGGCAAGCCGGGAATGAGCAGTTCTTC

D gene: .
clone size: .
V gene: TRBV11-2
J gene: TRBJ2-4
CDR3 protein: CASSLDLGRGKNIQYF
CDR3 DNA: TGTGCCAGCAGCTTAGATCTAGGCAGGGGAAAAAACATTCAGTACTTC

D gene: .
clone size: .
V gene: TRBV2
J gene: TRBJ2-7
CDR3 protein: CASKPDSYSSYEQYF
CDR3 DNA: TGTGCCAGCAAGCCCGACAGCTATAGCTCCTACGAGCAGTACTTC

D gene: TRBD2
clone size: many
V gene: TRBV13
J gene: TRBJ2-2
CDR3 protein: CASSFSGLAGGSTGELFF
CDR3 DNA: TGTGCCAGCAGCTTTTCGGGACTAGCGGGAGGAAGCACCGGGGAGCTGTTTTTT

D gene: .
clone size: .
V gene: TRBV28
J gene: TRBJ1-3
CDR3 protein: CASSLSVSSGNTIYF
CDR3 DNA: TGTGCCAGCAGTTTATCTGTGAGCTCTGGAAACACCATATATTTT

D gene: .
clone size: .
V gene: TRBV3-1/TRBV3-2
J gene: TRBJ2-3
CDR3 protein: CASRLESTDTQYF
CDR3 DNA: TGTGCCAGCAGACTCGAAAGCACAGATACGCAGTATTTT

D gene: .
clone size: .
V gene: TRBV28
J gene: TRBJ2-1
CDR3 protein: CASSLRGTAGNEQFF
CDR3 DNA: TGTGCCAGCAGTTTGAGGGGGACAGCGGGCAATGAGCAGTTCTTC

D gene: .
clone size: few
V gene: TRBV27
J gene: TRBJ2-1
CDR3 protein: CASRPSAAGKVNEQFF
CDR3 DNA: TGTGCCAGCAGACCCTCGGCGGCAGGGAAGGTAAATGAGCAGTTCTTC

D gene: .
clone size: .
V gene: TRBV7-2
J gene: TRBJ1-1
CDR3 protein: CASSPGGGLNTEAFF
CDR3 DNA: TGTGCCAGCAGTCCCGGAGGAGGTCTCAACACTGAAGCTTTCTTT

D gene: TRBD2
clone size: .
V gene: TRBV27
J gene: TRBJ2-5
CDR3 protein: CASRTSGRGETQYF
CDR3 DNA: TGTGCCAGCAGGACTAGCGGAAGAGGGGAGACCCAGTACTTC

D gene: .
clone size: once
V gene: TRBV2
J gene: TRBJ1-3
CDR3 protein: CASRDSFSGNTIYF
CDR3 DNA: TGTGCCAGCAGGGACAGTTTCTCTGGAAACACCATATATTTT

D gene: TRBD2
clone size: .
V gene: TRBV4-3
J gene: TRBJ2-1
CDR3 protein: CASSQDWGGNEQFF
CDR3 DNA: TGCGCCAGCAGCCAAGATTGGGGGGGCAATGAGCAGTTCTTC

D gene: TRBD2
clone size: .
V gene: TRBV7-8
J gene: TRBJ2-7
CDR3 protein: CASSSGLAGETDGSEQYF
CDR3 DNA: TGTGCCAGCAGCTCCGGACTAGCGGGAGAAACTGATGGTAGCGAGCAGTACTTC

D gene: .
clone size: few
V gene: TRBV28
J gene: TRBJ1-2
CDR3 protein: CASRRTVQAPLLTF
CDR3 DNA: TGTGCCAGCAGACGCACAGTACAGGCACCCCTTCTTACCTTC